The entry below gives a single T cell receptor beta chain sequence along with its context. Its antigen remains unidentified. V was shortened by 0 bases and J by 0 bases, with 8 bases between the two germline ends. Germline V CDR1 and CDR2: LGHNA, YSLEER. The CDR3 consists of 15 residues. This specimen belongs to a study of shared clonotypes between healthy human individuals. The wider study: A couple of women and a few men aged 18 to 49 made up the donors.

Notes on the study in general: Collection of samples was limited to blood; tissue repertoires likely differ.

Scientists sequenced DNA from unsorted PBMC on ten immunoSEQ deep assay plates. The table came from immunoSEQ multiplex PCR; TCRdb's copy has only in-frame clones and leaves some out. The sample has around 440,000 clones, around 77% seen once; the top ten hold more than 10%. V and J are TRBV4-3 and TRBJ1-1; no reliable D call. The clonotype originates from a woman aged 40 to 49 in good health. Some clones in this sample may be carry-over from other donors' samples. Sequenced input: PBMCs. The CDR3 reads CASSQDNRVNTEAFF. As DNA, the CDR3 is TGCGCCAGCAGCCAAGATAACCGAGTGAACACTGAAGCTTTCTTT.